This entry describes one TCR beta chain. This entry comes from a study of cytomegalovirus exposure and HLA in healthy donors. Study in general: Unique TCRs from HLA-typed donors, approximately 80 million of them, were held in an early data release.

The PCR used 60 Vbeta and 13 Jbeta primers. TCRdb keeps only in-frame clones here, not all; method: immunoSEQ multiplex PCR. The repertoire holds over 150,000 clones, with approximately 80% as singletons. Germline assignment: CDR1 ENHRY and CDR2 SYGVKD. The CDR3 is 15 residues long. V gave up 6 bases and J gave up 7 bases; unmatched junction bases: 8. The sequenced material came from PBMCs. The TCR was taken from a male donor in good health and CMV-seropositive. The chain joins TRBV10-3 to TRBJ1-6, with TRBD1 identical over 8 bases. The CDR3 DNA sequence: TGTGCCATCAGCGATGACAGGGGAACGAATTCACCCCTCCACTTT. Its protein is CAISDDRGTNSPLHF.